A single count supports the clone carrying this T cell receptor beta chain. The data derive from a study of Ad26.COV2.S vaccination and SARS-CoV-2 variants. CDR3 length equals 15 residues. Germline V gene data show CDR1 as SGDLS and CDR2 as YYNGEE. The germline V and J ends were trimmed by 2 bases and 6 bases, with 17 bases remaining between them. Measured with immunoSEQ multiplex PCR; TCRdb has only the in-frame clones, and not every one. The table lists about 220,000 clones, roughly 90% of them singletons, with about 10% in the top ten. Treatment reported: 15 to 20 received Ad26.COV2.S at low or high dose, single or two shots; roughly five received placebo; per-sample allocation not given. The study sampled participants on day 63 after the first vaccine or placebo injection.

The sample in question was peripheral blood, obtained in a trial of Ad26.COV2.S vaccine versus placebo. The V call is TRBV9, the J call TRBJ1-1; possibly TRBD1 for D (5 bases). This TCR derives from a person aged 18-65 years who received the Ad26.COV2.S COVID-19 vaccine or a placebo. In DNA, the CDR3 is TGTGCCAGCAGCGTCGGCGGTTCCATGGGGGCTGAAGCTTTCTTT. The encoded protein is CASSVGGSMGAEAFF.